A selection of T cell receptor beta chains follows, all from one sample in a study of technical replicates of blood from a few donors. Sequenced by immunoSEQ multiplex PCR; TCRdb stores in-frame clones only, minus some. The sample has 80,000 or so clones, roughly 94% seen once. Sequenced material: T cells isolated from PBMCs. The source is a human donor in good health. The CDR3 runs from the conserved cysteine through the conserved F or W. Fields, in order: clone size, D gene, J gene, V gene, CDR3 length, CDR3 DNA, CDR3 protein. The D gene is left open where the match is weak. Some rows have no size entry. The others give once, few or many, or a class for an expanded clone.

clone_size: NA
d_call: NA
j_call: TRBJ2-4
v_call: TRBV5-4
cdr3_length: 16
cdr3_nt: TGTGCCAGCAGCAATAAAGGGGCTAAGGCCAAAAACATTCAGTACTTC
cdr3_aa: CASSNKGAKAKNIQYF

clone_size: NA
d_call: TRBD1
j_call: TRBJ2-1
v_call: TRBV9
cdr3_length: 13
cdr3_nt: TGTGCCAGCAGCGAGGGGACAGGCGATGAGCAGTTCTTC
cdr3_aa: CASSEGTGDEQFF

clone_size: NA
d_call: NA
j_call: TRBJ2-7
v_call: TRBV9
cdr3_length: 15
cdr3_nt: TGTGCCAGCAGCCGCGGATCTGGCACCTCCTACGAGCAGTACTTC
cdr3_aa: CASSRGSGTSYEQYF

clone_size: NA
d_call: TRBD2
j_call: TRBJ2-5
v_call: TRBV5-8
cdr3_length: 16
cdr3_nt: TGTGCCAGCAGCTTGGCCGGGACTAGCAGAAAAGAGACCCAGTACTTC
cdr3_aa: CASSLAGTSRKETQYF

clone_size: NA
d_call: NA
j_call: TRBJ2-1
v_call: TRBV19
cdr3_length: 13
cdr3_nt: TGTGCCAGTCCGGAAGGGACTTACAATGAGCAGTTCTTC
cdr3_aa: CASPEGTYNEQFF

clone_size: NA
d_call: NA
j_call: TRBJ2-1
v_call: TRBV30
cdr3_length: 13
cdr3_nt: TGTGCCTGGAGGGACAGTATTTACAATGAGCAGTTCTTC
cdr3_aa: CAWRDSIYNEQFF

clone_size: NA
d_call: TRBD2
j_call: TRBJ2-7
v_call: TRBV4-1
cdr3_length: 15
cdr3_nt: TGCGCCAGCAGCCCGTTAGCGGGAGGACTGTACGAGCAGTACTTC
cdr3_aa: CASSPLAGGLYEQYF

clone_size: NA
d_call: NA
j_call: TRBJ2-7
v_call: TRBV20-1
cdr3_length: 11
cdr3_nt: TGCAGTGCTCGTCTCTTGTACGAGCAGTACTTC
cdr3_aa: CSARLLYEQYF

clone_size: NA
d_call: NA
j_call: TRBJ2-1
v_call: TRBV27
cdr3_length: 14
cdr3_nt: TGTGCCAGCAGTTTGGGGCGGGGCTACAATGAGCAGTTCTTC
cdr3_aa: CASSLGRGYNEQFF

clone_size: NA
d_call: TRBD2
j_call: TRBJ2-7
v_call: TRBV5-1
cdr3_length: 14
cdr3_nt: TGCGCCAGCAGCGCCGGGACTAGCGGCTACGAGCAGTACTTC
cdr3_aa: CASSAGTSGYEQYF

clone_size: NA
d_call: TRBD1
j_call: TRBJ2-5
v_call: TRBV6-5
cdr3_length: 15
cdr3_nt: TGTGCCAGCACCGAGACAGGGCCCCGGAAAGAGACCCAGTACTTC
cdr3_aa: CASTETGPRKETQYF

clone_size: NA
d_call: TRBD1
j_call: TRBJ1-3
v_call: TRBV27
cdr3_length: 15
cdr3_nt: TGTGCCAGCAGTTTATACAGGGGAGGCGGAAACACCATATATTTT
cdr3_aa: CASSLYRGGGNTIYF

clone_size: NA
d_call: NA
j_call: TRBJ1-2
v_call: TRBV28
cdr3_length: 15
cdr3_nt: TGTGCCAGCACCTTCCACGGGGGGGGGAAGTATGGCTACACCTTC
cdr3_aa: CASTFHGGGKYGYTF

clone_size: once
d_call: NA
j_call: TRBJ1-3
v_call: TRBV28
cdr3_length: 14
cdr3_nt: TGTGCCAGCACTAGACAGTTCTCTGGAAACACCATATATTTT
cdr3_aa: CASTRQFSGNTIYF

clone_size: NA
d_call: NA
j_call: TRBJ2-7
v_call: TRBV2
cdr3_length: 13
cdr3_nt: TGTGCCAGCAGTGTACAGGGCACCTACGAGCAGTACTTC
cdr3_aa: CASSVQGTYEQYF

clone_size: few
d_call: NA
j_call: TRBJ2-2
v_call: TRBV9
cdr3_length: 14
cdr3_nt: TGTGCCAGCAGCGCCCTTACGGGTGCCGGGGAGCTGTTTTTT
cdr3_aa: CASSALTGAGELFF

clone_size: NA
d_call: NA
j_call: TRBJ2-7
v_call: TRBV7-2
cdr3_length: 15
cdr3_nt: TGTGCCAGCAGCTTAGTCACAGTCAATTCCTACGAGCAGTACTTC
cdr3_aa: CASSLVTVNSYEQYF

clone_size: NA
d_call: NA
j_call: TRBJ2-5
v_call: TRBV5-6
cdr3_length: 15
cdr3_nt: TGTGCCAGCAGTACCGAAGGGACTCAGATCGGGACCCAGTACTTC
cdr3_aa: CASSTEGTQIGTQYF

clone_size: NA
d_call: TRBD1
j_call: TRBJ1-5
v_call: TRBV4-1
cdr3_length: 19
cdr3_nt: TGCGCCAGCAGCCAAGGAAAACTTACCGGGACAGGGCTATTTCAGCCCCAGCATTTT
cdr3_aa: CASSQGKLTGTGLFQPQHF

clone_size: NA
d_call: TRBD1
j_call: TRBJ1-5
v_call: TRBV30
cdr3_length: 14
cdr3_nt: TGTGCCTGGAGTAACGGACAGGGGGGTCAGCCCCAGCATTTT
cdr3_aa: CAWSNGQGGQPQHF

clone_size: NA
d_call: NA
j_call: TRBJ2-7
v_call: TRBV6-4
cdr3_length: 15
cdr3_nt: TGTGCCAGCAGTTTAGGACCGGGGTCCTCCTACGAGCAGTACTTC
cdr3_aa: CASSLGPGSSYEQYF

clone_size: NA
d_call: NA
j_call: TRBJ2-2
v_call: TRBV13
cdr3_length: 11
cdr3_nt: TGTGCCAGCAGCCCCTCCCGGGAGCTGTTTTTT
cdr3_aa: CASSPSRELFF

clone_size: NA
d_call: NA
j_call: TRBJ2-3
v_call: TRBV19
cdr3_length: 10
cdr3_nt: TGTGCCAGTAGGGTAGCGCAATGGTATTTT
cdr3_aa: CASRVAQWYF

clone_size: NA
d_call: TRBD1
j_call: TRBJ1-2
v_call: TRBV7-2
cdr3_length: 15
cdr3_nt: TGTGCCAGCAGCTTAGTCCTAGGGGGCCAGGATGGCTACACCTTC
cdr3_aa: CASSLVLGGQDGYTF

clone_size: NA
d_call: TRBD1
j_call: TRBJ2-5
v_call: TRBV19
cdr3_length: 14
cdr3_nt: TGTGCCAGTAGTTCACGGACAGGGACAGAGACCCAGTACTTC
cdr3_aa: CASSSRTGTETQYF

clone_size: NA
d_call: TRBD1
j_call: TRBJ2-7
v_call: TRBV9
cdr3_length: 14
cdr3_nt: TGTGCCAGCAGCACGTTGGGACAGGACTACGAGCAGTACTTC
cdr3_aa: CASSTLGQDYEQYF

clone_size: NA
d_call: NA
j_call: TRBJ1-3
v_call: TRBV6-1
cdr3_length: 20
cdr3_nt: TGTGCCAGCAGTGAAGCGCTTCTAGGGGGGGATGTGTCGTCTGGAAACACCATATATTTT
cdr3_aa: CASSEALLGGDVSSGNTIYF

clone_size: NA
d_call: TRBD2
j_call: TRBJ2-1
v_call: TRBV27
cdr3_length: 18
cdr3_nt: TGTGCCAGCAGTTCATTAATCAGTGGCGGGAGTCCCTACAATGAGCAGTTCTTC
cdr3_aa: CASSSLISGGSPYNEQFF

clone_size: NA
d_call: NA
j_call: TRBJ1-1
v_call: TRBV9
cdr3_length: 16
cdr3_nt: TGTGCCAGCAGCGTCAGCGGGGGCCTGGGGGGCACTGAAGCTTTCTTT
cdr3_aa: CASSVSGGLGGTEAFF

clone_size: NA
d_call: TRBD1
j_call: TRBJ1-2
v_call: TRBV7-6
cdr3_length: 15
cdr3_nt: TGTGCCAGCAGCTTAGGACAGGGATATTACTATGGCTACACCTTC
cdr3_aa: CASSLGQGYYYGYTF